This T cell receptor (beta chain) was found in a study of T cells expressing NK-cell markers. Study overall: The eight sequenced donors comprised seven who were HCMV-seropositive and one who was seronegative.

TCRdb re-called the 5' RACE reads and catalogs CDR3 proteins one per entry, DNA excluded. This table holds roughly 110,000 distinct CDR3 sequences. CDR1 and CDR2 (germline): DFQATT, SNEGSKA (reference sequence). This CDR3 region has 13 residues. The receptor was isolated from a woman between 18 and 70 years old in good health. The specimen sequenced was blood T cells: a sorted CD56 or NKG2C T cell subset, CD4+ or CD8+ T cells, or bulk PBMC T cells (not recorded which). This chain connects TRBV20-1 to TRBJ2-5; no DNA is available, so the TRBD1 call from TCRdb remains unchecked. CDR3 residues: CSARLSNQATQYF.